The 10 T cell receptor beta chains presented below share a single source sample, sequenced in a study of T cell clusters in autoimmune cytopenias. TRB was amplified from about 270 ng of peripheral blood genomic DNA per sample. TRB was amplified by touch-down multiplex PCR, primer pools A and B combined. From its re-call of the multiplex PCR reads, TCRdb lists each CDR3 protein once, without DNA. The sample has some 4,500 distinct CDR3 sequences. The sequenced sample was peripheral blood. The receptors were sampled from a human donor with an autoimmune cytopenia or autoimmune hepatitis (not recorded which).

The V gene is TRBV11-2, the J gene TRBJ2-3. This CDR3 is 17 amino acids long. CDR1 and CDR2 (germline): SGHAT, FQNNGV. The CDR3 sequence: CASSLDGYPTSTDTQYF.

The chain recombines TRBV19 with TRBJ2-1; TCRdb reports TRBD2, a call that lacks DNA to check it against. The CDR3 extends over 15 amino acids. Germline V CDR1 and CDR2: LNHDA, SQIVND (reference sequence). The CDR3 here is CASYGTSGKWGEQFF.

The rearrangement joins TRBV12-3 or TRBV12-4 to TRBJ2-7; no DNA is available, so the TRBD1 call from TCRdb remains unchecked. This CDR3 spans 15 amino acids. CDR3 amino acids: CARFLRDPQTGEQYF.

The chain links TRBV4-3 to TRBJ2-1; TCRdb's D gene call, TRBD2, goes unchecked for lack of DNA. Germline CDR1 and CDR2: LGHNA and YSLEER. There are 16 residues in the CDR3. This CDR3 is CASSQVRSGRTTEQFF.

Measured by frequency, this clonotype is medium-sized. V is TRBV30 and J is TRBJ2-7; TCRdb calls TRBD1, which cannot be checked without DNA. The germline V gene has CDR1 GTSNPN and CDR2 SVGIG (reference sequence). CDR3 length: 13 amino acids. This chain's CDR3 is CAWSVISQGEQYF.

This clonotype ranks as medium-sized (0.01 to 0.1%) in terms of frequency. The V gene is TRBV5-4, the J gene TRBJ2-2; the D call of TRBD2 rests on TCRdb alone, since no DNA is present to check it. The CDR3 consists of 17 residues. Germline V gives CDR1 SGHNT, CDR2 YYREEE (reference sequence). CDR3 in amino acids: CASSRGTSGNPAGELFF.

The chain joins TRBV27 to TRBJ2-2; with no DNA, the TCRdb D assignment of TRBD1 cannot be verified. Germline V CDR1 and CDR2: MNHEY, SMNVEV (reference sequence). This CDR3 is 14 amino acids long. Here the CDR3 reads CASSLQGANGELFF.

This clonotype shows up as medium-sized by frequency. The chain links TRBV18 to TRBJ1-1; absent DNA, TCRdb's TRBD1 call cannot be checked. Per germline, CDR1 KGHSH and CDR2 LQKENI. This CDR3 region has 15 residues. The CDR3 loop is CASSQRDSLNTEAFF.

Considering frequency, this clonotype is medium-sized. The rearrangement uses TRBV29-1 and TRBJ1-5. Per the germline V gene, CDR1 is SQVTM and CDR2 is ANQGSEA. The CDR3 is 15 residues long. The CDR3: CSVAEGVLGNQPQHF.

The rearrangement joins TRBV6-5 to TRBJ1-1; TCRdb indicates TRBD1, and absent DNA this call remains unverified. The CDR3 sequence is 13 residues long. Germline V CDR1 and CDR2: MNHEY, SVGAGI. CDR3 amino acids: CASRQGMDTEAFF.